This T cell receptor beta chain was recorded in a study of cytomegalovirus exposure and HLA in healthy donors. This clone was found a few times. Researchers ran the PCR with 60 Vbeta and 13 Jbeta primers. TCRdb keeps only in-frame clones here, not all; method: immunoSEQ multiplex PCR. The table records hundreds of thousands of clones, around 79% of them present only once. Per the germline V gene, CDR1 is LNHDA and CDR2 is SQIVND (reference sequence). Trimming shortened V by 4 bases and J by 5 bases, and 26 bases separated the two germline ends. The CDR3 has 18 amino acids. This chain uses TRBV19 with TRBJ1-2; TRBD1 might be the D (6 bases). This TCR derives from a girl under 10 years old in good health and CMV-seronegative. Sequencing was carried out using PBMCs. The CDR3 DNA is TGTGCCAGTAGTACCGGAAAGGGACAACTCTATGAAGCGTATGGCTACACCTTC. Translated, it gives CASSTGKGQLYEAYGYTF.